The clone carrying this T cell receptor beta chain occurred once. The antigen is undetermined. Primers included in the PCR were 60 Vbeta and 13 Jbeta primers. The repertoire was sequenced with immunoSEQ multiplex PCR; TCRdb's copy has only in-frame clones and lacks some. The profile shows 90,000 to 110,000 clones, just under 80% of them singletons. The entry originates in a study of cytomegalovirus exposure and HLA in healthy donors. Background on the study: Findings of an earlier analysis included around 120 million unique TCR beta sequences from 190 million or so T cells. Study-wide points: Later genetic work tied a missense DCLRE1C variant to beta-chain V and J trimming. High specificity and sensitivity for cytomegalovirus status were reported for the classifier.

As for the donors, each was a healthy bone marrow donor. The sequence derives from a man aged 25-45 years in good health and CMV-seronegative. Sequenced material: PBMCs.

In DNA, the CDR3 is TGTGCCAGCAGCTTCCGGGACTACGAGCAGTACTTC. Its protein product is CASSFRDYEQYF. V and J are TRBV5-5 and TRBJ2-7; D may be TRBD2 (5 bases). CDR1 and CDR2 from the germline V gene are SGHKS and YYEKEE (reference sequence). Trimming pared 2 bases from V and 3 bases from J, leaving 6 bases between. This CDR3 region has 12 residues. Full variable domain (outside the CDR3, taken from reference TRBV5-5 and TRBJ2-7): DAGVTQSPTHLIKTRGQQVTLRCSPISGHKSVSWYQQVLGQGPQFIFQYYEKEERGRGNFPDRFSARQFPNYSSELNVNALLLGDSALYLCASSFRDYEQYFGPGTRLTVT.